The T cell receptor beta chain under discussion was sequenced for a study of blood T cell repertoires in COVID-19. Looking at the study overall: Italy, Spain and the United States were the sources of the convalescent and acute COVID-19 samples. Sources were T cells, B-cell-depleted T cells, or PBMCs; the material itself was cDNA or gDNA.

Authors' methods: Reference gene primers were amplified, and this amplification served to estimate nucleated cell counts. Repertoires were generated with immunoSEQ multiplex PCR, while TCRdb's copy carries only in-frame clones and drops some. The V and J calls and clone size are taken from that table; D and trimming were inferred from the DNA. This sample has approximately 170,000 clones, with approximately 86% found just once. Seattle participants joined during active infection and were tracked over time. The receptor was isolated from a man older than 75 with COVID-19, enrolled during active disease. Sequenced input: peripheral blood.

CDR3: CASSEGRLARETQYF. CDR3 coding DNA: TGTGCCAGCAGTGAAGGGCGACTAGCCCGAGAGACCCAGTACTTC. V usage is TRBV2 and J usage is TRBJ2-5, with 7 positions matching TRBD2. Germline V gene data show CDR1 as SNHLY and CDR2 as FYNNEI. The CDR3 length is 15 residues. Germline trimming cut 1 base from V and 4 bases from J; bases unmatched to any gene: 6.